The 24 T cell receptor beta chains presented below share a single source sample, sequenced in a study of shared clonotypes between healthy human individuals. Selected positively for CCR7 and CD45RO-negative, naive CD8 cells excluded terminally differentiated effector memory CD45RA+ cells. Clones were sequenced by immunoSEQ multiplex PCR, and TCRdb holds only the in-frame ones, with some missing. The data show hundreds of thousands of clones, nearly 97% seen once. The specimen was naive CD8+ T cells sorted from blood. These receptors were obtained from a woman between 25 and 40 years old in good health.

The CDR3 DNA is TGTGCCTGGAACCACGGGCAGGGGGCCTACGAGCAGTACTTC. Its protein is CAWNHGQGAYEQYF. The V and J genes are TRBV30 and TRBJ2-7, with 7 bases aligning to TRBD1. The CDR3 is 14 residues long. Germline lookup yields CDR1 GTSNPN and CDR2 SVGIG (reference sequence). V trimming: 4 bases; J trimming: 2 bases; junction bases outside the gene matches: 8.

This chain uses TRBV5-4 with TRBJ2-5; the D is unclear. The V gene's germline CDR1 is SGHNT and CDR2 YYREEE (reference sequence). The CDR3 consists of 14 residues. Trimming left V 2 bases short and J 1 base short, with 9 bases between. In nucleotides, the CDR3 is TGTGCCAGCAGCTTCGCACGGGTCCAAGAGACCCAGTACTTC. It codes for CASSFARVQETQYF. The full variable domain, with the rest looked up from reference TRBV5-4 and TRBJ2-5, is ETGVTQSPTHLIKTRGQQVTLRCSSQSGHNTVSWYQQALGQGPQFIFQYYREEENGRGNFPPRFSGLQFPNYSSELNVNALELDDSALYLCASSFARVQETQYFGPGTRLLVL.

This chain joins TRBV21-1 and TRBJ1-5; the D call in the table, TRBD1, was not verified against the DNA. TRBV21-1 represents a pseudogene. This CDR3 has 17 residues. The CDR3 here is CASSKGSPGTGPQPQHF. The CDR3 bases are TGTGCCAGCAGCAAAGGGAGCCCCGGGACAGGGCCTCAGCCCCAGCATTTT.

The J gene is TRBJ2-2, the V gene TRBV7-3, with TRBD1 matching over 8 bases. Unmatched junction bases numbered 7, after V lost 0 bases and J lost 4 bases. This CDR3 has 17 amino acids. Germline V gene data show CDR1 as SGHTA and CDR2 as FQGTGA. CDR3 nucleotides: TGTGCCAGCAGCTTAACATCGGGCAGGGGGCGCACCGGGGAGCTGTTTTTT. It translates to CASSLTSGRGRTGELFF.

The J gene is TRBJ2-3, the V gene TRBV29-1, with D uncertain. Trimming left V 7 bases short and J 0 bases short, with 17 bases between. From germline, CDR1 is SQVTM and CDR2 ANQGSEA. The CDR3 covers 15 residues. DNA of the CDR3: TGCAGCGCCCCCATGGGCCTGTATAGCACAGATACGCAGTATTTT. Its protein is CSAPMGLYSTDTQYF.

The chain has TRBV6-1 and TRBJ1-1; D not resolved. The V end was cut by 0 bases, the J end by 5 bases, with 10 bases between. This CDR3 has 14 amino acids. From germline, CDR1 is MNHNS and CDR2 SASEGT. The CDR3 loop reads CASSEALSLTEAFF. The DNA of the CDR3 is TGTGCCAGCAGTGAAGCCTTATCGTTGACTGAAGCTTTCTTT.

This chain connects TRBV19 to TRBJ2-7; possible D gene TRBD1, 5 bases. V was cut by 3 bases and J by 3 bases, with 12 bases left in between. Germline CDR1 LNHDA, CDR2 SQIVND (reference sequence). This CDR3 has 14 amino acids. The CDR3 reads CASSIRQGYYEQYF. As DNA, the CDR3 is TGTGCCAGTAGTATTCGGCAGGGTTACTACGAGCAGTACTTC.

The CDR3 DNA reads TGCAGCGCCCTAAGGGGGCAGGGAATCAACTATGGCTACACCTTC. This sequence encodes CSALRGQGINYGYTF. V usage is TRBV29-1 and J usage is TRBJ1-2, with 7 bases lining up with TRBD1. The germline gives CDR1 SQVTM, CDR2 ANQGSEA. The CDR3 has 15 residues. With V trimmed by 7 bases and J by 2 bases, 13 bases remained unmatched.

The rearrangement uses TRBV14 and TRBJ2-2; D remains ambiguous. The V end lost 2 bases, the J end lost 0 bases, and 7 bases lay between the germline ends. Germline V gene data show CDR1 as SGHDN and CDR2 as FVKESK. The CDR3 has 15 amino acids. The CDR3 coding sequence is TGTGCCAGCAGCCAAAAGGTACCGAACACCGGGGAGCTGTTTTTT. It is translated as CASSQKVPNTGELFF.

A note on this clone: The same CDR3 is also encoded by other DNA sequences in this sample. The chain is built from TRBV7-6 and TRBJ2-2; D unclear. This CDR3 is built from 13 residues. The V gene lost 1 base and the J gene lost 5 bases, with 5 bases spanning the gap. CDR1 is SGHVS and CDR2 is FNYEAQ in the germline V gene. This chain's CDR3 is CASSLGGTGELFF. CDR3 DNA: TGTGCCAGCAGCTTAGGGGGAACCGGGGAGCTGTTTTTT.

The chain couples TRBV5-6 to TRBJ2-3; the match to TRBD2 covers 9 bases. The CDR3 runs to 15 residues. The germline gives CDR1 SGHDT, CDR2 YYEEEE. V shed 4 bases and J 2 bases; nucleotides not matched to a gene: 5. CDR3 amino acids: CASSQLAGPTDTQYF. CDR3 nucleotides: TGTGCCAGCAGCCAACTAGCGGGCCCCACAGATACGCAGTATTTT.

This clone was recorded only once. J is TRBJ2-7 and V is TRBV28; 7 bases are a match to TRBD2. V lost 3 bases, J lost 6 bases, and 11 bases stayed unmatched. The CDR3 runs 15 residues. Germline values: CDR1 MDHEN, CDR2 SYDVKM. The CDR3 spells CASSLGGQGHGEQYF. The CDR3 DNA reads as TGTGCCAGCAGTTTGGGAGGGCAGGGTCACGGCGAGCAGTACTTC.

The V and J genes are TRBV4-1 and TRBJ1-1, with 7 positions matching TRBD1. The V gene's germline CDR1 is MGHRA and CDR2 YSYEKL. The CDR3 covers 15 residues. The V and J ends lost 2 bases and 5 bases, in that order; junction bases with no gene match: 8. CDR3 DNA sequence: TGCGCCAGCAGCCAATTTACAGCAGGGGGGACTGAAGCTTTCTTT. Protein sequence: CASSQFTAGGTEAFF.

This clone appeared once. V usage is TRBV19 and J usage is TRBJ2-2; 7 bases map to TRBD1. Germline CDR1 reads LNHDA; CDR2 reads SQIVND (reference sequence). V trimming: 2 bases; J trimming: 1 base; junction bases outside the gene matches: 4. The CDR3 has 16 residues. The CDR3 reads CASSIRQGRNTGELFF. The CDR3, as DNA: TGTGCCAGTAGTATACGACAGGGCCGGAACACCGGGGAGCTGTTTTTT.

The chain has TRBV18 and TRBJ2-1; 8 bases agree with TRBD2. The CDR3 sequence is 15 residues long. V was pared by 8 bases and J by 10 bases, with 16 bases of the junction left unmatched. Germline CDR1 is KGHSH and CDR2 is LQKENI. CDR3 region: CASTPPVTSGEEQFF. CDR3 nucleotide sequence: TGTGCCAGCACCCCCCCCGTTACTAGCGGAGAAGAGCAGTTCTTC.

This chain links TRBV6-5 with TRBJ1-1; no reliable D call. Germline CDR1 reads MNHEY; CDR2 reads SVGAGI. This CDR3 has 15 residues. V lost 5 bases and J 0 bases, leaving 13 bases between the germline ends. CDR3 nucleotide sequence: TGTGCCAGCAGTAGCCCTTCGGAGATGAACACTGAAGCTTTCTTT. Translated, it gives CASSSPSEMNTEAFF.

DNA of the CDR3: TGTGCCAGCAAGGACTACGCTAGCACAGATACGCAGTATTTT. Encoded protein: CASKDYASTDTQYF. The chain uses TRBV27 and TRBJ2-3, with a tentative D call TRBD2 (6 bases). V dropped 7 bases and J dropped 0 bases, with 11 bases sitting between them. In germline, CDR1 is MNHEY, CDR2 SMNVEV (reference sequence). The CDR3 is 14 amino acids.

The chain uses TRBV9 and TRBJ2-1, with 12 nucleotides matching TRBD1. J was trimmed by 8 bases and V by 0 bases; bases with no gene match: 6. Germline-derived CDR1 and CDR2 are SGDLS and YYNGEE. This CDR3 spans 16 amino acids. CDR3 sequence reads: CASSVDRDRGRDEQFF. CDR3 coding DNA: TGTGCCAGCAGCGTAGACCGGGACAGGGGGCGCGATGAGCAGTTCTTC.

This chain connects TRBV14 to TRBJ2-5; 10 positions agree with TRBD2. J gave up 4 bases and V 6 bases, and 11 bases lay outside the gene matches. The CDR3 covers 16 residues. The germline V gene has CDR1 SGHDN and CDR2 FVKESK. The DNA for the CDR3 is TGTGCCAGCAGTCCCCATCTAGCGGGAGAGGGAGAGACCCAGTACTTC. Translating it yields CASSPHLAGEGETQYF.

This CDR3 is CSVGQLNTGELFF. CDR3 nucleotide sequence: TGCAGCGTTGGACAGCTCAACACCGGGGAGCTGTTTTTT. The gene calls are TRBV29-1 and TRBJ2-2, with D perhaps TRBD1 (5 bases). The CDR3 spans 13 residues. Trimming cost V 4 bases and J 2 bases, with 8 bases left between them. Germline-derived CDR1 and CDR2 are SQVTM and ANQGSEA.

This clone was seen a single time. The chain has TRBV27 and TRBJ2-3, with D possibly TRBD1 on 7 matching bases. Germline-derived CDR1 and CDR2 are MNHEY and SMNVEV (reference sequence). V gave up 8 bases and J gave up 7 bases, with 25 bases separating them. The CDR3 extends over 16 amino acids. The CDR3 nucleotides read TGTGCCAGCCGCGGACTACAGGGGAATTCACCCCATACGCAGTATTTT. This sequence encodes CASRGLQGNSPHTQYF.

This rearrangement joins TRBV21-1 to TRBJ2-1; the DNA was not compared with TRBD2, the D call given in the table. TRBV21-1 is marked as a pseudogene. The CDR3 covers 13 residues. The CDR3 is CASCRKGKWGGFF. The CDR3, as DNA: TGTGCCAGTTGCAGGAAGGGGAAATGGGGAGGGTTCTTC.

The chain has TRBV5-1 and TRBJ2-7, with a possible D match to TRBD1 (8 bases). Germline CDR1 is SGHRS and CDR2 is YFSETQ. The length of the CDR3 is 15 residues. The V gene lost 3 bases and the J gene lost 1 base, with 14 bases spanning the gap. As DNA, the CDR3 is TGCGCCAGCAGCTCTGGGGGGGACAGGTCCTACGAGCAGTACTTC. Its translation is CASSSGGDRSYEQYF.

The chain carries TRBV28 and TRBJ2-7, with D tentatively TRBD2 (5 bases). This CDR3 has 10 residues. V dropped 10 bases and J dropped 6 bases, with 10 bases sitting between them. Per the germline V gene, CDR1 is MDHEN and CDR2 is SYDVKM. The CDR3: CATGRGEQYF. In nucleotides, the CDR3 is TGTGCCACCGGACGGGGCGAGCAGTACTTC.